Below are 5 T cell receptor beta chains sequenced from a single sample in a study of blood T cell repertoires in COVID-19. Measured with immunoSEQ multiplex PCR; TCRdb has only the in-frame clones, and not every one. The repertoire holds about 59,000 clones, roughly 89% seen once, with approximately 8.1% in the top ten. Sequencing used peripheral blood. These receptors were collected from a human donor in a cohort sampled during active COVID-19.

This clone was picked up one time. The V and J genes are TRBV24-1 and TRBJ2-3; 7 nucleotides match TRBD1. Losses at the gene ends were 4 bases for V and 1 base for J; bases not matched to a gene: 4. The CDR3 covers 15 residues. The germline CDR1 and CDR2 sequences are KGHDR and SFDVKD. The CDR3 spells CATSDGDSRTDTQYF. DNA of the CDR3: TGTGCCACCAGTGACGGGGACAGCCGCACAGATACGCAGTATTTT.

The CDR3, as DNA: TGTGCCAGCAGTTTACTTGGGACTATCGAGCAGTACTTC. It translates to CASSLLGTIEQYF. V is TRBV27 and J is TRBJ2-7, with TRBD2 matching over 7 bases. J lost 6 bases, V lost 2 bases, and 4 bases had no gene match. The CDR3 sequence is 13 residues long. Germline CDR1 reads MNHEY; CDR2 reads SMNVEV (reference sequence).

This clone was seen a single time. V gene TRBV19 combines with J gene TRBJ2-1, with D tentatively TRBD2 (6 bases). Germline CDR1 reads LNHDA; CDR2 reads SQIVND (reference sequence). The ends were cut back, 2 bases at V and 9 bases at J, with 11 bases in the middle. The CDR3 is made up of 13 amino acids. The CDR3 nucleotides read TGTGCCAGTAGTATACCTCATAGCGGTGAGCAGTTCTTC. Protein sequence: CASSIPHSGEQFF.

This rearrangement joins TRBV2 to TRBJ2-7; D may be TRBD1 (6 bases). The CDR3 extends over 14 amino acids. Germline CDR1 SNHLY, CDR2 FYNNEI. The V end lost 7 bases, the J end lost 3 bases, and 16 bases lay between the germline ends. This CDR3 reads CASTKQGTLYEQYF. The CDR3, as DNA: TGTGCCAGCACGAAACAGGGTACACTCTACGAGCAGTACTTC.

The rearrangement uses TRBV20-1 and TRBJ1-5; D perhaps matches TRBD1 (5 bases). Trimming removed 3 bases from V and 2 bases from J, with 8 bases in between. Germline CDR1 DFQATT, CDR2 SNEGSKA (reference sequence). The CDR3 runs to 13 residues. The CDR3 reads CSASRGGNQPQHF. CDR3 bases: TGCAGTGCTAGTCGGGGGGGCAATCAGCCCCAGCATTTT.